Listed here are 23 T cell receptor beta chains from one sample, sequenced in a study of CD8 T cells in ankylosing spondylitis. Study-wide findings and caveats: A TCR beta motif of under 10 highly homologous variants appeared characteristic of ankylosing spondylitis blood.

Their cognate antigens are unknown. TCRdb independently ran MiXCR on the 5' RACE reads; one entry per CDR3 protein. This sample carries roughly 450,000 distinct CDR3 sequences, about 24% of them seen once, and the ten largest clones take roughly 0.9%. Sequencing used blood, either unsorted or a sorted T cell fraction (not recorded which). These receptors were obtained from a male donor with ankylosing spondylitis.

This clonotype has only a few counts. The chain recombines TRBV27 with TRBJ2-7, with 9 bases that match TRBD2. CDR3 size: 14 residues. CDR1 is MNHEY and CDR2 is SMNVEV in the germline V gene (reference sequence). V lost 4 bases, J lost 2 bases, and 3 bases stayed unmatched. The CDR3 is CASSSVAGAYEQYF. In nucleotides, the CDR3 is TGTGCCAGCAGTTCGGTAGCGGGAGCCTACGAGCAGTACTTC.

The chain carries TRBV12-3 or TRBV12-4 and TRBJ2-7; 8 bases line up with TRBD1. V was pared by 6 bases and J by 2 bases, with 12 bases of the junction left unmatched. The CDR3 loop spans 16 amino acids. The DNA of the CDR3 is TGTGCCAGCAGGGCCGCCGGGACAGGTCAACCCTACGAGCAGTACTTC. Translated, it gives CASRAAGTGQPYEQYF.

In this sample, this clonotype turned up a few times. The chain links TRBV7-2 to TRBJ1-2; maybe TRBD1 (5 bases). Trimming took off 5 bases at V and 8 bases at J, with 21 bases between the two ends. Germline CDR1 is SGHTA and CDR2 is FQGNSA. The CDR3 has 15 residues. CDR3 loop: CASSLQGGVIGGYTF. Written as DNA, the CDR3 is TGTGCCAGCAGCCTCCAGGGCGGGGTTATCGGGGGCTACACCTTC.

This clonotype was seen a few times. The genes are TRBV5-5 and TRBJ1-4; maybe TRBD1 (6 bases). CDR1 SGHKS and CDR2 YYEKEE come from the germline V gene (reference sequence). V lost 2 bases to trimming and J lost 8 bases, with 16 bases between them. CDR3 length equals 15 residues. The CDR3 is CASSFQTGADEKLFF. In nucleotides, the CDR3 is TGTGCCAGCAGCTTCCAGACAGGAGCGGACGAAAAACTGTTTTTT.

This clonotype was counted a few times. CDR3 loop: CASSQDQGYSGNTIYF. The CDR3 DNA follows: TGTGCCAGCAGCCAAGATCAGGGGTACTCTGGAAACACCATATATTTT. The chain has TRBV4-2 and TRBJ1-3; TRBD1 might be the D (6 bases). Trimming removed 0 bases from V and 0 bases from J, with 9 bases in between. This CDR3 is built from 16 residues. Per the germline V gene, CDR1 is LGHNA and CDR2 is YNFKEQ.

This clonotype was seen a few times. V and J are TRBV7-2 and TRBJ1-2, with D perhaps TRBD1 (5 bases). The V end lost 3 bases, the J end lost 8 bases, and 19 bases lay between the germline ends. There are 15 residues in the CDR3. Germline CDR1 SGHTA, CDR2 FQGNSA. The CDR3 nucleotides are TGTGCCAGCAGCTTGGGTCCAGAGGGGCGTGGCGGCTACACCTTC. Residues: CASSLGPEGRGGYTF. Full variable domain (remainder filled in from reference TRBV7-2 and TRBJ1-2): GAGVSQSPSNKVTEKGKDVELRCDPISGHTALYWYRQSLGQGLEFLIYFQGNSAPDKSGLPSDRFSAERTGGSVSTLTIQRTQQEDSAVYLCASSLGPEGRGGYTFGSGTRLTVV.

The V call is TRBV12-3 or TRBV12-4, the J call TRBJ2-4, with D unresolved. Deletions cut 2 bases from V and 8 bases from J, with 7 bases between. The CDR3 contains 12 residues. In DNA, the CDR3 is TGTGCCAGCAGTTTAAGCCGGGACATTCAGTACTTC. This codes for CASSLSRDIQYF.

Only a few counts were recorded for this clonotype. The V gene is TRBV5-1, the J gene TRBJ2-2; D gene unclear. Germline lookup yields CDR1 SGHRS and CDR2 YFSETQ. This CDR3 is built from 12 residues. Between the trimmed V and J ends, which lost 7 bases and 6 bases, there was a span of 10 bases. The CDR3 DNA reads as TGCGCCAGCTGTGATCAGGCCGGGGAGCTGTTTTTT. Residues: CASCDQAGELFF.

The rearrangement joins TRBV12-3 or TRBV12-4 to TRBJ2-3; TRBD2 agrees at 9 bases. The CDR3 has 14 residues. V lost 6 bases to trimming and J lost 4 bases; unmatched junction nucleotides: 5. Here the CDR3 reads CASSHSGRSDTQYF. CDR3 coding DNA: TGTGCCAGCAGCCATAGCGGGAGATCAGATACGCAGTATTTT.

This clonotype was detected a few times. In DNA, the CDR3 is TGCAGTGCCCTGGGGAGAAACACTGAAGCTTTCTTT. It is translated as CSALGRNTEAFF. The chain joins TRBV20-1 to TRBJ1-1; no firm D call. The germline V and J ends were trimmed by 6 bases and 2 bases, with 10 bases remaining between them. Germline V gene lookup returns CDR1 DFQATT and CDR2 SNEGSKA (reference sequence). There are 12 residues in the CDR3.

The gene calls are TRBV10-1 and TRBJ2-2; D gene uncertain. V lost 4 bases and J 4 bases, leaving 10 bases between the germline ends. Germline CDR1 is WNHNN and CDR2 is SYGVQD (reference sequence). The CDR3 spans 14 residues. The CDR3 region has the DNA TGCGCCAGCAGTGGGGCGATTATCACCGGGGAGCTGTTTTTT. Translating it yields CASSGAIITGELFF.

The chain uses TRBV11-3 and TRBJ2-1, with 7 bases identical to TRBD2. Trimming took 1 base from V and 9 from J; bases not matched to a gene: 12. CDR1 and CDR2 (germline): SGHNT, YENEEA. The CDR3 runs 16 residues. CDR3 loop: CASSLGRRERRSEQFF. The CDR3 DNA reads TGTGCCAGCAGCTTAGGGAGGCGGGAGAGGAGGAGTGAGCAGTTCTTC.

The table lists this clonotype with a few counts. The chain carries TRBV3-1 and TRBJ1-2, with no clear D. This CDR3 is built from 14 residues. Germline V gene lookup returns CDR1 LGHDT and CDR2 YNNKEL (reference sequence). V shed 2 bases and J shed 4 bases, with 11 bases lying between them. CDR3 loop: CASSQREASYGYTF. Here the CDR3 DNA reads TGTGCCAGCAGCCAACGGGAGGCGAGCTATGGCTACACCTTC.

This clonotype was observed a single time. The gene calls are TRBV4-2 and TRBJ2-5; 7 bases match TRBD2. Germline V CDR1 and CDR2: LGHNA, YNFKEQ. V gave up 4 bases and J gave up 1 base; unmatched junction bases: 9. CDR3 size: 16 residues. The CDR3 sequence is CASSRDTGGPQETQYF. In DNA form, the CDR3 reads TGTGCCAGCAGCCGAGACACGGGAGGACCCCAAGAGACCCAGTACTTC.

The rearrangement joins TRBV7-6 to TRBJ2-3; 7 bases map to TRBD2. CDR1 is SGHVS, CDR2 FNYEAQ, per germline. The CDR3 covers 16 residues. V was pared by 5 bases and J by 2 bases, with 10 bases of the junction left unmatched. In nucleotides, the CDR3 is TGTGCCAGCAGCACCCCGACTAGCAGGGACACAGATACGCAGTATTTT. Amino acids: CASSTPTSRDTDTQYF.

This clonotype came up a few times. J is TRBJ2-1 and V is TRBV27; D may be TRBD2 (6 bases). Between the trimmed V and J ends, which lost 5 bases and 6 bases, there was a span of 20 bases. CDR3 size: 16 residues. CDR1 and CDR2 (germline): MNHEY, SMNVEV (reference sequence). The CDR3 reads CASSPTGGMRVNEQFF. CDR3 DNA sequence: TGTGCCAGCAGTCCCACCGGGGGAATGCGCGTCAATGAGCAGTTCTTC.

This chain links TRBV5-1 with TRBJ2-2; D is undetermined. V was clipped by 0 bases and J by 9 bases, with 3 bases between them. The germline CDR1 and CDR2 sequences are SGHRS and YFSETQ. There are 11 residues in the CDR3. The DNA of the CDR3 is TGCGCCAGCAGCTTGGCTAGGGAGCTGTTTTTT. Translated, it gives CASSLARELFF.

The gene calls are TRBV7-6 and TRBJ2-1; 10 nucleotides match TRBD2. The CDR3 runs 18 residues. The germline V gene encodes CDR1 SGHVS and CDR2 FNYEAQ. With 2 bases clipped from V and 1 base from J, the junction kept 8 bases outside the gene matches. The CDR3: CASSLRLAGVGSYNEQFF. CDR3 bases: TGTGCCAGCAGCTTACGCCTAGCGGGAGTTGGGTCCTACAATGAGCAGTTCTTC.

Only a few counts were recorded for this clonotype. This sequence joins TRBV24-1 and TRBJ2-5, with 10 nucleotides matching TRBD2. CDR1 and CDR2 from the germline V gene are KGHDR and SFDVKD. The V gene end was trimmed by 9 bases and the J gene end by 3 bases; junction bases not matched to a gene: 6. CDR3 size: 14 residues. In nucleotides, the CDR3 is TGTGCCACCGGAGCGGGAGGGCTAGAAGAGACCCAGTACTTC. Encoded protein: CATGAGGLEETQYF.

This clonotype was counted only a few times. The chain is built from TRBV4-1 and TRBJ2-6; 8 nucleotides match TRBD1. Per the germline V gene, CDR1 is MGHRA and CDR2 is YSYEKL. The CDR3 totals 17 residues. The V and J ends lost 1 base and 2 bases, in that order; junction bases with no gene match: 4. Here the CDR3 DNA reads TGCGCCAGCAGCCAAGGGACAGGGAATACTGGGGCCAACGTCCTGACTTTC. It translates to CASSQGTGNTGANVLTF.

The CDR3 region has the DNA TGTGCCAGCAGCTCCCTGTGGACTAGCGGGAGTGAGACCCAGTACTTC. It specifies CASSSLWTSGSETQYF. The chain employs TRBV11-2 and TRBJ2-5, with 13 bases identical to TRBD2. The CDR3 runs 16 residues. Looked up from germline, CDR1 is SGHAT and CDR2 is FQNNGV. V shed 4 bases and J 5 bases; nucleotides not matched to a gene: 7.

This clonotype was counted only a few times. The chain couples TRBV6-1 to TRBJ2-1; D remains ambiguous. This CDR3 region has 13 residues. Germline CDR1 is MNHNS and CDR2 is SASEGT. V lost 2 bases, J lost 7 bases, and 9 bases lay in between. The CDR3: CASSERVDNEQFF. The DNA for the CDR3 is TGTGCCAGCAGTGAACGGGTAGATAATGAGCAGTTCTTC.

This clonotype was seen a handful of times. The gene calls are TRBV2 and TRBJ1-5; D not certain. This CDR3 is 15 amino acids long. V lost 6 bases and J lost 2, with 14 bases in between. Looked up from germline, CDR1 is SNHLY and CDR2 is FYNNEI. The CDR3 nucleotides are TGTGCCAGCAGGGGATATCCAGGCGGCAATCAGCCCCAGCATTTT. Protein sequence: CASRGYPGGNQPQHF.